The 21 T cell receptor beta chains below come from one sample, sequenced in a study of T cells in Graves' hyperthyroidism and ophthalmopathy. RNA transcripts served as the template for amplifying TCR beta CDR3 regions. Primed by the HTBI set, a first-round RT-PCR was run on the TCR CDR3. In TCRdb, the multiplex PCR reads were re-called with MiXCR into one record per CDR3 protein. The data hold fewer than 650,000 distinct CDR3 sequences, with roughly 15% observed a single time. The material sequenced was blood. Source of these receptors: a woman in her 40s with Graves' ophthalmopathy.

This clonotype was picked up many times. The rearrangement uses TRBV11-3 and TRBJ1-1, with 9 bases that match TRBD1. Losses at the gene ends were 3 bases for V and 1 base for J; bases not matched to a gene: 3. In germline, CDR1 is SGHNT, CDR2 YENEEA. CDR3 size: 15 residues. This CDR3 reads CASSFRTGENTEAFF. The CDR3 DNA reads TGTGCCAGCAGCTTCCGGACAGGGGAGAACACTGAAGCTTTCTTT.

This clonotype has ten or more counts. The DNA for the CDR3 is TGTGCCAGCAGCTTAGGGGGACTAGCGGGAAGCGAGCAGTACTTC. This codes for CASSLGGLAGSEQYF. The V call is TRBV7-2, the J call TRBJ2-7; 13 bases fit TRBD2. The CDR3 totals 15 residues. CDR1 is SGHTA and CDR2 is FQGNSA in the germline V gene. V lost 1 base and J lost 6; bases outside the gene matches: 3. Complete variable domain (other parts from reference TRBV7-2 and TRBJ2-7): GAGVSQSPSNKVTEKGKDVELRCDPISGHTALYWYRQSLGQGLEFLIYFQGNSAPDKSGLPSDRFSAERTGGSVSTLTIQRTQQEDSAVYLCASSLGGLAGSEQYFGPGTRLTVT.

This clonotype was recorded at least ten times. The chain links TRBV5-6 to TRBJ2-5, with 9 nucleotides matching TRBD1. Trimming at V came to 0 bases and at J to 5 bases, leaving 8 bases not matched to a gene. The length of the CDR3 is 16 residues. CDR1 is SGHDT, CDR2 YYEEEE, per germline. CDR3 DNA sequence: TGTGCCAGCAGCTTGGCTTTCACAGGGGGCGGGGAGACCCAGTACTTC. It encodes CASSLAFTGGGETQYF. Variable domain in full (rest from reference TRBV5-6 and TRBJ2-5): DAGVTQSPTHLIKTRGQQVTLRCSPKSGHDTVSWYQQALGQGPQFIFQYYEEEERQRGNFPDRFSGHQFPNYSSELNVNALLLGDSALYLCASSLAFTGGGETQYFGPGTRLLVL.

This clonotype was found many times. The chain recombines TRBV6-5 with TRBJ2-7; TRBD2 aligns across 10 bases. The CDR3 has 15 amino acids. CDR1 and CDR2 from the germline V gene are MNHEY and SVGAGI. The J segment lost 7 bases and the V segment lost 2 bases, leaving 8 bases of the junction unmatched. This chain's CDR3 is CASSYGLAGAVEQYF. DNA of the CDR3: TGTGCCAGCAGTTACGGGCTAGCGGGAGCGGTTGAGCAGTACTTC.

On this clonotype: One base away lies a much larger clone, so this may be a sequencing read error. The rearrangement links TRBV20-1 to TRBJ2-7, with D perhaps TRBD1 or TRBD2 (5 bases each). The CDR3 spans 16 residues. The V gene's germline CDR1 is DFQATT and CDR2 SNEGSKA (reference sequence). Trimming left V 2 bases short and J 0 bases short, with 17 bases between. CDR3 amino acids: CSARIYGDRGSYEQYF. The CDR3 DNA follows: TGCAGTGCTAGAATCTACGGGGACCGAGGCTCCTACGAGCAGTACTTC.

Ten or more counts support this clonotype. V usage is TRBV6-5 and J usage is TRBJ1-6; TRBD1 is a possible D gene (6 bases). Between the trimmed V and J ends, which lost 1 base and 3 bases, there was a span of 10 bases. Germline-derived CDR1 and CDR2 are MNHEY and SVGAGI. The CDR3 extends over 16 amino acids. The CDR3 region is CASSYFPQGYNSPLHF. The CDR3 coding sequence is TGTGCCAGCAGTTACTTTCCACAGGGCTATAATTCACCCCTCCACTTT.

There are many counts of this clonotype. This chain joins TRBV6-1 and TRBJ1-2, with 9 bases fitting TRBD1. Trimming took 6 bases from V and 7 from J; bases not matched to a gene: 6. There are 13 residues in the CDR3. Germline assignment: CDR1 MNHNS and CDR2 SASEGT. The CDR3 region has the DNA TGTGCCAGCAGGAACGGACAGGGGTTTGGCTACACCTTC. This codes for CASRNGQGFGYTF.

This clonotype was detected ten times or more. This rearrangement joins TRBV6-1 to TRBJ2-7; possibly TRBD2 for D (5 bases). Per the germline V gene, CDR1 is MNHNS and CDR2 is SASEGT. CDR3 length: 13 amino acids. V lost 4 bases, J lost 13 bases, and 20 bases lay in between. CDR3 protein: CASSGLRAVFNYF. In DNA, the CDR3 is TGTGCCAGCAGTGGACTACGGGCCGTCTTCAATTACTTC.

This clonotype was seen at least ten times. The rearrangement links TRBV7-6 to TRBJ1-1; a weak D match, TRBD1 (6 bases). The V gene's germline CDR1 is SGHVS and CDR2 FNYEAQ. The CDR3 covers 12 residues. V was pared by 5 bases and J by 4 bases, with 8 bases between. The CDR3 here is CASSQTGTEAFF. CDR3 DNA sequence: TGTGCCAGCAGCCAGACAGGCACTGAAGCTTTCTTT.

The table lists this clonotype with many counts. The chain uses TRBV28 and TRBJ2-7; possibly TRBD1 for D (6 bases). Trimming left V 4 bases short and J 0 bases short, with 16 bases between. The V gene's germline CDR1 is MDHEN and CDR2 SYDVKM. The CDR3 is 16 residues long. The CDR3: CASSSYLGGASYEQYF. For the CDR3, the DNA is TGTGCCAGCAGTTCCTACCTAGGGGGAGCCTCCTACGAGCAGTACTTC.

This clonotype was recorded at least ten times. The chain recombines TRBV18 with TRBJ2-3; D is undetermined. V was pared by 2 bases and J by 6 bases, with 12 bases between. The CDR3 covers 14 residues. CDR1 KGHSH and CDR2 LQKENI come from the germline V gene. CDR3 coding DNA: TGTGCCAGCTCACCAATACAGCCCAAGGATACGCAGTATTTT. Its protein is CASSPIQPKDTQYF. The full variable domain, in which reference TRBV18 and TRBJ2-3 provide the parts outside the CDR3, is NAGVMQNPRHLVRRRGQEARLRCSPMKGHSHVYWYRQLPEEGLKFMVYLQKENIIDESGMPKERFSAEFPKEGPSILRIQQVVRGDSAAYFCASSPIQPKDTQYFGPGTRLTVL.

The V and J genes are TRBV28 and TRBJ1-5, with D maybe TRBD1 (5 bases). This CDR3 comprises 13 residues. Germline-derived CDR1 and CDR2 are MDHEN and SYDVKM. V was cut by 3 bases and J by 6 bases, with 9 bases left in between. CDR3 sequence: CASSFRGAQPQHF. Here the CDR3 DNA reads TGTGCCAGCAGTTTTAGGGGCGCTCAGCCCCAGCATTTT.

Ten or more counts support this clonotype. This chain uses TRBV7-2 with TRBJ2-5, with 7 bases that match TRBD2. V dropped 3 bases and J dropped 5; count of bases not matched to a gene: 3. Germline V lookup: CDR1 SGHTA, CDR2 FQGNSA. This CDR3 comprises 13 residues. The CDR3 reads CASSFAGDETQYF. The CDR3, as DNA: TGTGCCAGCAGCTTTGCGGGAGACGAGACCCAGTACTTC.

This clonotype was found many times. This chain joins TRBV5-1 and TRBJ2-7; 9 nucleotides agree with TRBD1. Germline CDR1 and CDR2: SGHRS and YFSETQ. V was pared by 3 bases and J by 3 bases, with 4 bases of the junction left unmatched. The CDR3 totals 14 residues. The CDR3 protein is CASSYRTGDYEQYF. The CDR3 DNA is TGCGCCAGCAGCTACCGGACAGGGGACTACGAGCAGTACTTC.

This clonotype was counted at least ten times. V and J are TRBV2 and TRBJ1-5, with TRBD1 as a possible D gene (5 bases). Trimming left V 7 bases short and J 4 bases short, with 11 bases between. CDR1 SNHLY and CDR2 FYNNEI come from the germline V gene. This CDR3 is 13 amino acids long. The CDR3, as DNA: TGTGCCAGCATGGTCAGGGCGAATCAGCCCCAGCATTTT. Amino acid sequence: CASMVRANQPQHF.

This clonotype was detected only a few times. This chain uses TRBV7-9 with TRBJ1-1, with D possibly TRBD1 on 6 matching bases. The CDR3 consists of 12 residues. The germline V and J ends were trimmed by 10 bases and 0 bases, with 9 bases remaining between them. CDR1 SEHNR and CDR2 FQNEAQ come from the germline V gene (reference sequence). The CDR3 DNA is TGTGCCACAGGACAGATGAACACTGAAGCTTTCTTT. Translation: CATGQMNTEAFF.

In its sample, this clonotype was seen many times. This chain links TRBV28 with TRBJ2-2, with unresolved D. V shed 3 bases and J shed 7 bases, with 6 bases lying between them. The germline CDR1 and CDR2 sequences are MDHEN and SYDVKM. The CDR3 spans 12 residues. CDR3 sequence: CASSLIHGELFF. The CDR3 DNA follows: TGTGCCAGCAGTTTGATCCACGGGGAGCTGTTTTTT.

This clonotype was seen many times. J is TRBJ2-7 and V is TRBV28; D ambiguous. V lost 4 bases, J lost 0 bases, and 16 bases lay in between. Germline V gene lookup returns CDR1 MDHEN and CDR2 SYDVKM. The CDR3 runs to 16 residues. The CDR3 DNA is TGTGCCAGCAGTTCGATGACACCCTCCGGCTCCTACGAGCAGTACTTC. The encoded protein is CASSSMTPSGSYEQYF.

This clonotype has at least ten counts. The chain combines TRBV25-1 with TRBJ2-6; tentatively, D is TRBD2 (6 bases). This CDR3 is 16 amino acids long. The V gene lost 4 bases and the J gene lost 1 base, with 11 bases spanning the gap. Germline V gene data show CDR1 as MGHDK and CDR2 as SYGVNS. In nucleotides, the CDR3 is TGTGCCAGCAGTGCCCCGGGGGAGTCTGGGGCCAACGTCCTGACTTTC. Translating it yields CASSAPGESGANVLTF.

In this sample, this clonotype turned up many times. This chain uses TRBV6-2 or TRBV6-3 with TRBJ2-7; 7 nucleotides agree with TRBD1. The CDR3 consists of 14 residues. Germline loops: CDR1 MNHEY, CDR2 SVGEGT. The J segment lost 6 bases and the V segment lost 6 bases, leaving 11 bases of the junction unmatched. CDR3 sequence reads: CASSRPTGTGEQYF. Written as DNA, the CDR3 is TGTGCCAGCAGCCGCCCGACAGGGACCGGCGAGCAGTACTTC.

The rearrangement uses TRBV19 and TRBJ2-7, with unresolved D. V gave up 0 bases and J gave up 4 bases, with 13 bases separating them. Germline CDR1 is LNHDA and CDR2 is SQIVND (reference sequence). The CDR3 is 15 residues long. The DNA for the CDR3 is TGTGCCAGTAGTATAGATTTCGGTGACCTATACGAGCAGTACTTC. Its translation: CASSIDFGDLYEQYF.